Each of the 29 T cell receptor beta chains below was sequenced from the same sample in a study of blood T cell repertoires in COVID-19. Libraries were prepared by immunoSEQ multiplex PCR; TCRdb keeps only in-frame clonotypes and omits some of them. The top ten clones hold about 15% of a sample with 150,000 to 200,000 clones, roughly four fifths of them seen once. The sample was peripheral blood. Every receptor here comes from a man in his thirties or forties with active or convalescent COVID-19.

The gene calls are TRBV19 and TRBJ1-2; no definite D call. This CDR3 region has 13 residues. Trimming stripped 5 bases from V and 4 bases from J, with 11 bases between. Germline CDR1 and CDR2: LNHDA and SQIVND (reference sequence). The chain's CDR3 is CASSSGSSYGYTF. The CDR3 nucleotides read TGTGCCAGTAGTTCGGGGAGCTCCTATGGCTACACCTTC.

In the case of this clone: Other DNA sequences from this sample encode an identical CDR3 as well. The rearrangement uses TRBV9 and TRBJ1-2; D is ambiguous. The germline V gene has CDR1 SGDLS and CDR2 YYNGEE. The CDR3 has 14 amino acids. V shed 2 bases and J shed 4 bases, with 12 bases lying between them. The CDR3 bases are TGTGCCAGCAGCGTCGCCGGAGGCGGCTATGGCTACACCTTC. Its translation: CASSVAGGGYGYTF.

This clone was detected only a few times. Other nucleotide sequences in the sample specify the same CDR3. The genes are TRBV19 and TRBJ1-2, with 8 bases aligning to TRBD1. The V segment lost 3 bases and the J segment 4 bases; nucleotides outside the gene matches: 7. The germline CDR1 and CDR2 sequences are LNHDA and SQIVND (reference sequence). This CDR3 has 15 residues. CDR3 in DNA: TGTGCCAGTAGTATTCACCGGGACAGGACCTATGGCTACACCTTC. This translates into CASSIHRDRTYGYTF.

J is TRBJ2-1 and V is TRBV12-2; the listed D gene, TRBD2, was not tested against the DNA. TRBV12-2 is marked as a pseudogene. This CDR3 region has 16 residues. DNA of the CDR3: TGTGCAAGTCGCTTAGTCCTCGCGGGGGGGCGGAATGAGCAGTTCTTC. Protein product: CASRLVLAGGRNEQFF.

The rearrangement joins TRBV30 to TRBJ1-6; D not resolved. Between the trimmed V and J ends, which lost 0 bases and 12 bases, there was a span of 12 bases. Germline V gene sequence: CDR1 GTSNPN, CDR2 SVGIG (reference sequence). The CDR3 runs 13 residues. The CDR3: CAWSVIHQLPLHF. The DNA for the CDR3 is TGTGCCTGGAGTGTCATTCACCAGTTACCCCTCCACTTT. The variable domain in full, completed from reference TRBV30 and TRBJ1-6, reads SQTIHQWPATLVQPVGSPLSLECTVEGTSNPNLYWYRQAAGRGLQLLFYSVGIGQISSEVPQNLSASRPQDRQFILSSKKLLLSDSGFYLCAWSVIHQLPLHFGNGTRLTVT.

This clone was seen only a few times. The rearrangement uses TRBV6-4 and TRBJ1-5, with a possible D match to TRBD1 (5 bases). Deletions cut 3 bases from V and 6 bases from J, with 12 bases between. This CDR3 contains 14 residues. Per germline, CDR1 MRHNA and CDR2 SNTAGT. The CDR3 here is CASSDQGGGQPQHF. The CDR3 DNA is TGTGCCAGCAGTGATCAGGGAGGCGGTCAGCCCCAGCATTTT.

CDR3 loop: CAITRGTEAFF. The CDR3 DNA follows: TGTGCCATCACTAGGGGGACTGAAGCTTTCTTT. The V gene is TRBV10-3, the J gene TRBJ1-1; the D gene is possibly TRBD1 (6 bases). The germline CDR1 and CDR2 sequences are ENHRY and SYGVKD. The CDR3 loop spans 11 amino acids. The V and J ends lost 7 bases and 5 bases respectively, with 8 bases between them.

V and J are TRBV28 and TRBJ2-7; the match to TRBD2 covers 10 bases. CDR1 and CDR2 (germline): MDHEN, SYDVKM. The CDR3 length is 15 residues. The trim removed 4 bases at V and 3 bases at J, leaving 6 bases unmatched. As DNA, the CDR3 is TGTGCCAGCAGTTCTCAGCGGGAGGGCCTCTACGAGCAGTACTTC. Protein product: CASSSQREGLYEQYF.

Here the CDR3 reads CASSQEESFVGQTYEQYF. The CDR3 DNA reads TGTGCCAGCAGCCAAGAGGAAAGTTTCGTTGGACAGACCTACGAGCAGTACTTC. This rearrangement joins TRBV3-1 (or the pseudogene TRBV3-2) to TRBJ2-7, with a weak D call TRBD1 (6 bases). V lost 0 bases to trimming and J lost 2 bases, with 20 bases between them. CDR1 is LGHDT and CDR2 is YNNKEL in the germline V gene (reference sequence). CDR3 length equals 18 residues.

The chain uses TRBV19 and TRBJ2-2; D gene unclear. There are 19 residues in the CDR3. Germline V gene lookup returns CDR1 LNHDA and CDR2 SQIVND (reference sequence). The germline V and J ends were trimmed by 7 bases and 0 bases, with 24 bases remaining between them. CDR3 in amino acids: CASIRSPKFNRANTGELFF. The CDR3 nucleotides read TGTGCCAGTATCCGTTCCCCCAAGTTCAATCGCGCGAACACCGGGGAGCTGTTTTTT.

The rearrangement links TRBV6-5 to TRBJ2-7; 9 bases map to TRBD2. With 0 bases clipped from V and 2 bases from J, the junction kept 2 bases outside the gene matches. Per germline, CDR1 MNHEY and CDR2 SVGAGI. CDR3 length: 15 amino acids. The CDR3 reads CASSYSAGGAYEQYV. The CDR3 nucleotides are TGTGCCAGCAGTTACTCGGCGGGGGGGGCCTACGAGCAGTACGTC.

The genes are TRBV5-1 and TRBJ1-3; 9 positions agree with TRBD1. This CDR3 is built from 16 residues. CDR1 is SGHRS, CDR2 YFSETQ, per germline. The junction had 7 bases not matched to a gene; V was cut back by 4 bases and J by 2 bases. The CDR3 loop reads CASSTGTGSAGNTIYF. As DNA, the CDR3 is TGCGCCAGCAGCACCGGGACAGGGAGCGCTGGAAACACCATATATTTT. The full variable domain, with the rest looked up from reference TRBV5-1 and TRBJ1-3, is KAGVTQTPRYLIKTRGQQVTLSCSPISGHRSVSWYQQTPGQGLQFLFEYFSETQRNKGNFPGRFSGRQFSNSRSEMNVSTLELGDSALYLCASSTGTGSAGNTIYFGEGSWLTVV.

The chain employs TRBV14 and TRBJ1-1; D might be TRBD1 (5 bases). The V gene's germline CDR1 is SGHDN and CDR2 FVKESK. The CDR3 sequence is 14 residues long. The V and J ends lost 3 bases and 4 bases respectively, with 12 bases between them. The CDR3: CASSHRGDRTEAFF. CDR3 DNA sequence: TGTGCCAGCAGCCATCGGGGGGACCGCACTGAAGCTTTCTTT.

The V call is TRBV18, the J call TRBJ1-3, with a weak D call TRBD1 (5 bases). The CDR3 has 16 residues. V was trimmed by 0 bases and J by 3 bases, leaving 12 bases between them. Germline-derived CDR1 and CDR2 are KGHSH and LQKENI. CDR3 in DNA: TGTGCCAGCTCACCACCGACTGCGGGGCATGGAAACACCATATATTTT. Translating it yields CASSPPTAGHGNTIYF.

V is TRBV28 and J is TRBJ1-5, with D possibly being TRBD1 (6 bases). V dropped 6 bases and J dropped 4 bases, with 10 bases sitting between them. The CDR3 has 13 residues. Germline V gives CDR1 MDHEN, CDR2 SYDVKM. CDR3 in amino acids: CASRIQGNQPQHF. CDR3 coding DNA: TGTGCCAGCAGAATACAGGGAAATCAGCCCCAGCATTTT.

This clone was observed a handful of times. The chain employs TRBV6-2 or TRBV6-3 and TRBJ2-7; TRBD1 matches 8 bases. Germline V gene lookup returns CDR1 MNHEY and CDR2 SVGEGT. V lost 4 bases to trimming and J lost 4 bases; unmatched junction nucleotides: 3. The CDR3 has 13 residues. CDR3 DNA sequence: TGTGCCAGCAGTTCGACAGGGGAATACGAGCAGTACGTC. Protein: CASSSTGEYEQYV.

This clone was observed a handful of times. This chain joins TRBV28 and TRBJ1-4; TRBD1 might be the D (6 bases). CDR1 and CDR2 from the germline V gene are MDHEN and SYDVKM. Trimming left V 7 bases short and J 8 bases short, with 11 bases between. The CDR3 consists of 12 residues. The CDR3 protein is CASTGGREKLFF. The DNA for the CDR3 is TGTGCCAGCACCGGGGGGCGGGAAAAACTGTTTTTT.

The chain uses TRBV20-1 and TRBJ1-2; no reliable D call. CDR3 length equals 15 residues. The germline V and J ends were trimmed by 3 bases and 0 bases, with 14 bases remaining between them. Germline CDR1 is DFQATT and CDR2 is SNEGSKA (reference sequence). CDR3 nucleotide sequence: TGCAGTGCTAGTAGGCCTGGAGGGACTAACTATGGCTACACCTTC. Translation: CSASRPGGTNYGYTF.

Here the CDR3 reads CASSTDQRGQGIAIVQPQHF. The CDR3 coding sequence is TGTGCCAGCAGCACCGATCAAAGGGGACAGGGGATTGCGATCGTACAGCCCCAGCATTTT. This chain joins TRBV21-1 and TRBJ1-5; the table's D call, TRBD1, has no DNA check behind it. TRBV21-1 counts as a pseudogene. The CDR3 covers 20 residues.

The chain links TRBV19 to TRBJ1-1, with D possibly matching TRBD1 (5 bases). The germline V gene has CDR1 LNHDA and CDR2 SQIVND (reference sequence). CDR3 size: 17 residues. Trimming pared 0 bases from V and 1 base from J, leaving 15 bases between. The CDR3 nucleotides are TGTGCCAGTAGTATAGAAGTCTCAGGGTCTCGGAACACTGAAGCTTTCTTT. Protein sequence: CASSIEVSGSRNTEAFF.

V and J are TRBV5-1 and TRBJ2-7; 7 bases align to TRBD1. The CDR3 extends over 14 amino acids. Germline V gene sequence: CDR1 SGHRS, CDR2 YFSETQ. J was trimmed by 0 bases and V by 0 bases; bases with no gene match: 0. This CDR3 is CASSLGQGSYEQYF. CDR3 bases: TGCGCCAGCAGCTTGGGACAGGGCTCCTACGAGCAGTACTTC.

This clone has more than one count but fewer than ten. The V gene is TRBV12-5, the J gene TRBJ2-2; no definite D call. In germline, CDR1 is LGHNT, CDR2 FRNRAP. V was cut by 5 bases and J by 1 base, with 8 bases left in between. This CDR3 has 14 amino acids. The CDR3, as DNA: TGTGCTAGTGGTCAGGATGGGAACACCGGGGAGCTGTTTTTT. It specifies CASGQDGNTGELFF.

The chain carries TRBV28 and TRBJ1-2, with 10 bases fitting TRBD1. The ends lost 4 bases at V and 4 bases at J; junction bases unmatched: 12. The CDR3 length is 17 residues. Germline V lookup: CDR1 MDHEN, CDR2 SYDVKM. The CDR3 coding sequence is TGTGCCAGCAGTTCGGTCACCGGGACAGGGGTTCGCTATGGCTACACCTTC. It yields the protein CASSSVTGTGVRYGYTF.

There are many counts of this clone. V gene TRBV4-1 combines with J gene TRBJ2-2; D perhaps matches TRBD1 (6 bases). The CDR3 runs 16 residues. V lost 4 bases and J lost 6, with 18 bases in between. CDR1 MGHRA and CDR2 YSYEKL come from the germline V gene. The CDR3 sequence is CASSLIPTGISGELFF. The CDR3 DNA reads as TGCGCCAGCAGCCTGATACCTACAGGGATCTCCGGGGAGCTGTTTTTT.

This clone appeared a few times. J is TRBJ1-1 and V is TRBV5-6, with D perhaps TRBD1 (5 bases). The CDR3 is made up of 14 amino acids. Germline assignment: CDR1 SGHDT and CDR2 YYEEEE. The germline V and J ends were trimmed by 4 bases and 3 bases, with 13 bases remaining between them. The CDR3 sequence is CASSPTGLDTEAFF. CDR3 bases: TGTGCCAGCAGCCCAACAGGCCTTGACACTGAAGCTTTCTTT.

V and J are TRBV6-2 or TRBV6-3 and TRBJ2-4, with TRBD2 matching over 14 bases. This CDR3 has 18 residues. V shed 6 bases and J 0 bases; nucleotides not matched to a gene: 7. The germline CDR1 and CDR2 sequences are MNHEY and SVGEGT. The CDR3 region has the DNA TGTGCCAGCAGCCCGGGACTAGCGGGGGACCTAGCCAAAAACATTCAGTACTTC. It codes for CASSPGLAGDLAKNIQYF.

This chain connects TRBV27 to TRBJ1-2; D gene ambiguous. Trimming took 6 bases from V and 3 from J, leaving 17 bases between them. Germline CDR1 and CDR2: MNHEY and SMNVEV (reference sequence). This CDR3 comprises 15 residues. This CDR3 is CASSPYVTEDYGYTF. In nucleotides, the CDR3 is TGTGCCAGCAGCCCCTACGTGACCGAGGACTATGGCTACACCTTC.

This clone was found once. The gene calls are TRBV12-3 or TRBV12-4 and TRBJ2-5; possible D gene TRBD2, 6 bases. The V end lost 3 bases, the J end lost 4 bases, and 9 bases lay between the germline ends. The CDR3 runs 13 residues. The CDR3 sequence is CASSLRRGETQYF. CDR3 coding DNA: TGTGCCAGCAGTTTGCGGAGGGGAGAGACCCAGTACTTC.

V gene TRBV7-3 combines with J gene TRBJ2-1; 7 bases line up with TRBD1. Germline V lookup: CDR1 SGHTA, CDR2 FQGTGA. This CDR3 region has 13 residues. With V trimmed by 2 bases and J by 6 bases, 1 base remained unmatched. CDR3 DNA sequence: TGTGCCAGCAGCTTAGACAGGGCCAATGAGCAGTTCTTC. Translation gives CASSLDRANEQFF.